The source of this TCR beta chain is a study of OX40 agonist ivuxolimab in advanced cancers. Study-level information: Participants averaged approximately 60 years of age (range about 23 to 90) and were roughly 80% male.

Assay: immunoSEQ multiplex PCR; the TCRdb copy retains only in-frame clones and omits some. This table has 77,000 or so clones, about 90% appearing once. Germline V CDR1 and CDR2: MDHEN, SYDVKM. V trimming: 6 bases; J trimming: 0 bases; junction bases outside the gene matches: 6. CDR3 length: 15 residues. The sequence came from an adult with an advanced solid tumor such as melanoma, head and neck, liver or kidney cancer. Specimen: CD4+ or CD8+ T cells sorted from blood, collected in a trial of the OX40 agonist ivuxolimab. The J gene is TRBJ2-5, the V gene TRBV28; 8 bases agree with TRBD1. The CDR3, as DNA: TGTGCCAGCAGGCCCACAGGGGGGAACCAAGAGACCCAGTACTTC. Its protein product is CASRPTGGNQETQYF.